These 16 T cell receptor beta chains were all obtained from the same sample, sequenced in a study of T cell repertoires in cytomegalovirus infection (dated by TCRdb to the late 2010s). The reads were generated on an Illumina HiSeq 1500. TCRdb ran its own pipeline on the public reads, namely fastp trimming at Q25 and MiXCR clone calling, and kept in-frame beta chains. Rows with a matching CDR3 protein are joined into one entry that keeps the most common DNA and genes. The sample table shows 300,000 to 400,000 distinct CDR3 sequences, and more than 9% are seen once. The ten largest clonotypes hold approximately 4.5% of the sample. Input material: PBMCs. The receptors shown here come from a human donor in good health (CMV status not recorded). Some clones in this sample may be carry-over from other donors' samples.

Ten or more counts support this clonotype. This sequence joins TRBV7-2 and TRBJ1-4; TRBD1 matches at 8 bases. V shed 3 bases and J 10 bases; nucleotides not matched to a gene: 13. The CDR3 runs to 16 residues. Germline CDR1 and CDR2: SGHTA and FQGNSA. The CDR3 loop is CASSLDATGARGKLFF. Written as DNA, the CDR3 is TGTGCCAGCAGCTTGGATGCGACAGGGGCCAGGGGAAAACTGTTTTTT.

This clonotype has ten or more counts. V is TRBV12-5 and J is TRBJ2-2; 7 bases map to TRBD1. Germline trimming cut 5 bases from V and 0 bases from J; bases unmatched to any gene: 3. Germline V CDR1 and CDR2: LGHNT, FRNRAP. CDR3 length: 15 residues. The CDR3 nucleotides are TGTGCTAGTGGTAAGGGACAGCCGAACACCGGGGAGCTGTTTTTT. It codes for CASGKGQPNTGELFF.

The chain recombines TRBV7-9 with TRBJ2-4; tentatively, D is TRBD1 or TRBD2 (5 bases each). This CDR3 is 15 amino acids long. V lost 1 base and J lost 1, with 8 bases in between. The germline V gene has CDR1 SEHNR and CDR2 FQNEAQ (reference sequence). The CDR3 reads CASSLEGEAKNIQYF. In DNA form, the CDR3 reads TGTGCCAGCAGCTTAGAAGGGGAGGCCAAAAACATTCAGTACTTC.

This clonotype has ten or more counts. The chain joins TRBV4-3 to TRBJ2-4; 10 bases agree with TRBD2. The CDR3 has 21 amino acids. V dropped 0 bases and J dropped 1; count of bases not matched to a gene: 15. Germline loops: CDR1 LGHNA, CDR2 YSLEER. The CDR3 is CASSQDLIWLAGASAKNIQYF. CDR3 bases: TGCGCCAGCAGCCAAGATTTAATATGGCTAGCGGGAGCTTCTGCCAAAAACATTCAGTACTTC.

This clonotype was picked up many times. The chain recombines TRBV6-2 or TRBV6-3 with TRBJ1-5; D may be TRBD1 (5 bases). Germline-derived CDR1 and CDR2 are MNHEY and SVGEGT. V was clipped by 2 bases and J by 1 base, with 18 bases between them. This CDR3 has 18 residues. The CDR3 DNA reads as TGTGCCAGCAGTTACCCTCGAAGGGGAGCCTTGAGCAATCAGCCCCAGCATTTT. This encodes CASSYPRRGALSNQPQHF.

This clonotype has more than one count but fewer than ten. The chain employs TRBV6-2 or TRBV6-3 and TRBJ1-1; TRBD1 matches 9 bases. The CDR3 sequence is 17 residues long. Unmatched junction bases numbered 11, after V lost 6 bases and J lost 0 bases. From germline, CDR1 is MNHEY and CDR2 SVGEGT. The CDR3 DNA reads as TGTGCCAGCAGACCACCCGACAGGGGGATTTTGAACACTGAAGCTTTCTTT. It is translated as CASRPPDRGILNTEAFF.

The chain employs TRBV15 and TRBJ2-2, with 9 bases that match TRBD1. Germline CDR1 is LNHNV and CDR2 is YYDKDF (reference sequence). This CDR3 region has 17 residues. Unmatched junction bases numbered 9, after V lost 3 bases and J lost 4 bases. The CDR3 nucleotides are TGTGCCACCAGCAGTCCGGGACAGGGATACGGCACCGGGGAGCTGTTTTTT. This codes for CATSSPGQGYGTGELFF.

This clonotype was seen ten or more times. The chain has TRBV7-2 and TRBJ2-7, with 10 nucleotides matching TRBD2. CDR3 length: 17 amino acids. From germline, CDR1 is SGHTA and CDR2 FQGNSA. After removal of 1 base from V and 1 base from J, the junction contained 7 bases not matched to a gene. This CDR3 is CASSLGSAGGGSYEQYF. The CDR3 bases are TGTGCCAGCAGCTTAGGTTCAGCGGGAGGGGGATCCTACGAGCAGTACTTC.

V and J are TRBV4-2 and TRBJ2-4, with D tentatively TRBD2 (6 bases). Germline-derived CDR1 and CDR2 are LGHNA and YNFKEQ. The length of the CDR3 is 18 residues. Trimming took 0 bases from V and 0 from J, leaving 15 bases between them. The chain's CDR3 is CASSQDLTSWLAKNIQYF. The CDR3 coding sequence is TGTGCCAGCAGCCAAGATTTAACTAGCTGGTTAGCCAAAAACATTCAGTACTTC.

This clonotype was found many times. The chain uses TRBV19 and TRBJ2-1, with 7 bases lining up with TRBD1. This CDR3 spans 13 amino acids. The junction had 2 bases not matched to a gene; V was cut back by 3 bases and J by 6 bases. Germline V gives CDR1 LNHDA, CDR2 SQIVND (reference sequence). CDR3: CASSISGGNEQFF. The CDR3 DNA is TGTGCCAGTAGTATTTCAGGGGGCAATGAGCAGTTCTTC.

The chain is built from TRBV10-3 and TRBJ2-5; TRBD1 agrees at 10 bases. CDR3 length: 15 residues. V was pared by 3 bases and J by 5 bases, with 6 bases of the junction left unmatched. Per the germline V gene, CDR1 is ENHRY and CDR2 is SYGVKD. CDR3 sequence reads: CAISDRDRGPETQYF. DNA for the CDR3: TGTGCCATCAGTGACCGGGACAGGGGCCCGGAGACCCAGTACTTC.

This clonotype has a count of ten or more. The chain recombines TRBV7-2 with TRBJ1-2; tentatively, D is TRBD1 (5 bases). CDR3 size: 14 residues. V lost 6 bases and J 4 bases, leaving 15 bases between the germline ends. CDR1 SGHTA and CDR2 FQGNSA come from the germline V gene. This CDR3 is CASRFTGTRYGYTF. The CDR3 DNA follows: TGTGCCAGCAGGTTCACCGGGACCCGCTATGGCTACACCTTC.

V usage is TRBV12-3 or TRBV12-4 and J usage is TRBJ2-7; D tentatively fits TRBD1 or TRBD2 (5 bases each). CDR3 length equals 15 residues. V was pared by 5 bases and J by 4 bases, with 18 bases between. The CDR3 sequence: CASSGAGGHNYEQYF. DNA of the CDR3: TGTGCCAGCAGTGGGGCTGGAGGTCATAATTACGAGCAGTACTTC.

This rearrangement joins TRBV12-3 or TRBV12-4 to TRBJ2-4; D gene ambiguous. This CDR3 contains 14 residues. Between the trimmed V and J ends, which lost 6 bases and 9 bases, there was a span of 18 bases. The CDR3 DNA sequence: TGTGCCAGCAGCCCTCGAGGTTCCGTGTCCATTCAGTACTTC. It yields the protein CASSPRGSVSIQYF.

This clonotype was counted many times. The chain couples TRBV12-3 or TRBV12-4 to TRBJ2-1; no definite D call. The CDR3 has 13 residues. Trimming pared 2 bases from V and 9 bases from J, leaving 11 bases between. The CDR3 protein is CASSLKPPGEQFF. In DNA form, the CDR3 reads TGTGCCAGCAGTTTAAAGCCTCCCGGTGAGCAGTTCTTC.

This clonotype has a count of ten or more. The J gene is TRBJ2-6, the V gene TRBV19; tentatively, D is TRBD1 (5 bases). Germline assignment: CDR1 LNHDA and CDR2 SQIVND (reference sequence). This CDR3 has 15 residues. The ends were cut back, 6 bases at V and 2 bases at J, with 11 bases in the middle. The DNA of the CDR3 is TGTGCCAGTAGCCCGACAGTTACTGGGGCCAACGTCCTGACTTTC. It translates to CASSPTVTGANVLTF. Combining the CDR3 with reference TRBV19 and TRBJ2-6 gives the whole variable domain DGGITQSPKYLFRKEGQNVTLSCEQNLNHDAMYWYRQDPGQGLRLIYYSQIVNDFQKGDIAEGYSVSREKKESFPLTVTSAQKNPTAFYLCASSPTVTGANVLTFGAGSRLTVL.